This TCR beta chain appears in the sequencing data of a study of T cell responses to AZD1222 COVID-19 vaccine. Findings and limits, study-wide: The study identified only a handful of AZD1222 recipients as seropositive at baseline. Targeting of unmutated variant regions was reportedly seen in nearly half of spike-specific TCRs. Most donors were white British, females outnumbered males, and clonal diversity was possibly underestimated.

Data came from immunoSEQ multiplex PCR; TCRdb stores just in-frame clones and leaves some out. The profile shows roughly 80,000 clones, less than 95% of them singletons. Note on this clone: Its antigen is not identified.

The sequence was collected from an adult who received the AZD1222 COVID-19 vaccine. This sample comprised peripheral blood, obtained 28 days after the second AZD1222 dose.

CDR3 in DNA: TGTGCCAGCAGCTTGGGGAGGGTAGGGTTGAACACTGAAGCTTTCTTT. Translating it yields CASSLGRVGLNTEAFF. V is TRBV5-4 and J is TRBJ1-1, with unresolved D. V dropped 0 bases and J dropped 0 bases, with 12 bases sitting between them. The CDR3 loop spans 16 amino acids. Per the germline V gene, CDR1 is SGHNT and CDR2 is YYREEE (reference sequence).